These 21 T cell receptor beta chains originate from one sample sequenced in a study of shared clonotypes between healthy human individuals. Some clones are missing from TCRdb's copy, which holds only in-frame ones; the method was immunoSEQ multiplex PCR. The table shows roughly 850,000 clones, with 90% to 98% occurring only once. The naive CD8 population came from CD45RO-negative cells selected for CCR7, without terminally differentiated effector memory CD45RA+ cells. The sequencing input was naive CD8+ T cells sorted from blood. The source of these receptors is a man younger than 45 in good health.

The chain carries TRBV15 and TRBJ2-7; possible D gene TRBD2, 6 bases. This CDR3 region has 16 residues. With 4 bases removed from V and 1 base from J, the gap between germline ends came to 17 bases. In germline, CDR1 is LNHNV, CDR2 YYDKDF (reference sequence). The CDR3 nucleotides read TGTGCCACCAGCACCACCCGGGACTCCCCTTCCTACGAGCAGTACTTC. This sequence encodes CATSTTRDSPSYEQYF.

The chain has TRBV5-8 and TRBJ1-1, with 8 nucleotides matching TRBD1. In germline, CDR1 is SGHTS, CDR2 YDEGEE. This CDR3 region has 14 residues. Losses at the gene ends were 3 bases for V and 1 base for J; bases not matched to a gene: 2. The CDR3 DNA follows: TGTGCCAGCAGCTCCGGGACAGGGAACACTGAAGCTTTCTTT. This sequence encodes CASSSGTGNTEAFF.

The chain recombines TRBV7-8 with TRBJ1-1; no definite D call. This CDR3 contains 15 residues. The ends were cut back, 4 bases at V and 3 bases at J, with 15 bases in the middle. Germline lookup yields CDR1 SGHVS and CDR2 FQNEAQ. CDR3 amino acids: CASSSTFGLYTEAFF. The CDR3 DNA sequence: TGTGCCAGCAGCTCTACCTTCGGCTTGTACACTGAAGCTTTCTTT.

The chain is built from TRBV5-4 and TRBJ2-7, with D perhaps matching TRBD2 (6 bases). Between the trimmed V and J ends, which lost 1 base and 5 bases, there was a span of 16 bases. Germline CDR1 and CDR2: SGHNT and YYREEE (reference sequence). The CDR3 extends over 15 amino acids. The CDR3 reads CASSLRAGRVDEQYF. The CDR3 DNA follows: TGTGCCAGCAGCTTGAGGGCGGGGCGCGTCGACGAGCAGTACTTC.

The rearrangement joins TRBV6-1 to TRBJ1-1; TRBD1 matches at 7 bases. The ends lost 5 bases at V and 5 bases at J; junction bases unmatched: 2. The CDR3 length is 12 residues. Germline V gene data show CDR1 as MNHNS and CDR2 as SASEGT. CDR3 bases: TGTGCCAGCAGTCTGACAGGGACTGAAGCTTTCTTT. Protein sequence: CASSLTGTEAFF.

This clone turned up a few times. The V gene is TRBV7-9, the J gene TRBJ2-7; TRBD1 might be the D (6 bases). With 7 bases removed from V and 3 bases from J, the gap between germline ends came to 10 bases. The germline CDR1 and CDR2 sequences are SEHNR and FQNEAQ (reference sequence). The CDR3 is 12 residues long. This CDR3 reads CASTTGIYEQYF. The CDR3 nucleotides read TGTGCCAGCACGACAGGAATCTACGAGCAGTACTTC. Filled out from reference TRBV7-9 and TRBJ2-7, the complete variable domain reads DTGVSQNPRHKITKRGQNVTFRCDPISEHNRLYWYRQTLGQGPEFLTYFQNEAQLEKSRLLSDRFSAERPKGSFSTLEIQRTEQGDSAMYLCASTTGIYEQYFGPGTRLTVT.

The chain uses TRBV29-1 and TRBJ2-7, with 7 nucleotides matching TRBD1. The length of the CDR3 is 13 residues. Germline loops: CDR1 SQVTM, CDR2 ANQGSEA. Germline trimming cut 6 bases from V and 6 bases from J; bases unmatched to any gene: 11. CDR3 residues: CSVEPPGQFEQYF. The CDR3, as DNA: TGCAGCGTAGAACCTCCGGGACAGTTCGAGCAGTACTTC.

The rearrangement joins TRBV7-9 to TRBJ2-3; 9 nucleotides match TRBD2. From germline, CDR1 is SEHNR and CDR2 FQNEAQ (reference sequence). The V segment lost 1 base and the J segment 2 bases; nucleotides outside the gene matches: 4. CDR3 length: 16 amino acids. CDR3 in amino acids: CASSLGAGGPTDTQYF. CDR3 coding DNA: TGTGCCAGCAGCTTAGGGGCGGGAGGGCCCACAGATACGCAGTATTTT.

This chain uses TRBV7-9 with TRBJ2-1, with a possible D match to TRBD2 (5 bases). The germline V gene has CDR1 SEHNR and CDR2 FQNEAQ (reference sequence). This CDR3 is built from 15 residues. The V end was cut by 5 bases, the J end by 4 bases, with 15 bases between. The CDR3 coding sequence is TGTGCCAGCAGCCTTATTAAGCGGACTTACAATGAGCAGTTCTTC. It encodes CASSLIKRTYNEQFF. The full variable domain, completed using reference TRBV7-9 and TRBJ2-1, is DTGVSQNPRHKITKRGQNVTFRCDPISEHNRLYWYRQTLGQGPEFLTYFQNEAQLEKSRLLSDRFSAERPKGSFSTLEIQRTEQGDSAMYLCASSLIKRTYNEQFFGPGTRLTVL.

The genes are TRBV5-1 and TRBJ2-3; 10 bases align to TRBD1. This CDR3 is 15 amino acids long. Germline values: CDR1 SGHRS, CDR2 YFSETQ. J gave up 4 bases and V 2 bases, and 4 bases lay outside the gene matches. The CDR3 loop is CASSFRQGAADTQYF. The CDR3 DNA is TGCGCCAGCAGCTTCCGACAGGGGGCGGCAGATACGCAGTATTTT.

The chain couples TRBV28 to TRBJ1-5; D is undetermined. Germline lookup yields CDR1 MDHEN and CDR2 SYDVKM. CDR3 size: 16 residues. The ends were cut back, 3 bases at V and 4 bases at J, with 16 bases in the middle. CDR3 bases: TGTGCCAGCAGTTTCCAGGACTTAATCAATAATCAGCCCCAGCATTTT. Its translation is CASSFQDLINNQPQHF. Using reference TRBV28 and TRBJ1-5 for the parts outside the CDR3, the full variable domain is DVKVTQSSRYLVKRTGEKVFLECVQDMDHENMFWYRQDPGLGLRLIYFSYDVKMKEKGDIPEGYSVSREKKERFSLILESASTNQTSMYLCASSFQDLINNQPQHFGDGTRLSIL.

The genes are TRBV2 and TRBJ1-2, with D unresolved. V lost 3 bases and J lost 4, with 9 bases in between. The CDR3 runs 13 residues. CDR1 and CDR2 (germline): SNHLY, FYNNEI. The DNA for the CDR3 is TGTGCCAGCAGTGACAGCGTCGGCTATGGCTACACCTTC. Translated, it gives CASSDSVGYGYTF.

The CDR3 nucleotides are TGTGCCTCTAGGGGGGTCACCGGGGAGCTGTTTTTT. It specifies CASRGVTGELFF. The chain employs TRBV27 and TRBJ2-2; tentatively, D is TRBD1 or TRBD2 (6 bases each). Trimming left V 11 bases short and J 4 bases short, with 11 bases between. This CDR3 spans 12 amino acids. CDR1 is MNHEY, CDR2 SMNVEV, per germline (reference sequence).

The gene calls are TRBV2 and TRBJ1-2; D is unclear. Trimming took off 0 bases at V and 4 bases at J, with 6 bases between the two ends. The CDR3 runs to 13 residues. CDR1 and CDR2 (germline): SNHLY, FYNNEI. The CDR3 sequence is CASSEAEIYGYTF. The CDR3 region has the DNA TGTGCCAGCAGTGAAGCTGAGATCTATGGCTACACCTTC.

The V call is TRBV16, the J call TRBJ2-3, with TRBD2 matching 10 bases. Germline V CDR1 and CDR2: KGHSY, FQNENV. The ends lost 4 bases at V and 5 bases at J; junction bases unmatched: 6. The CDR3 loop spans 15 amino acids. The CDR3 is CASSLTSGAGDTQYF. The CDR3 bases are TGTGCCAGCAGCCTTACTAGCGGGGCAGGAGATACGCAGTATTTT. The variable domain in full, completed from reference TRBV16 and TRBJ2-3, reads GEEVAQTPKHLVRGEGQKAKLYCAPIKGHSYVFWYQQVLKNEFKFLISFQNENVFDETGMPKERFSAKCLPNSPCSLEIQATKLEDSAVYFCASSLTSGAGDTQYFGPGTRLTVL.

The chain recombines TRBV9 with TRBJ1-2; D is possibly TRBD1 (6 bases). This CDR3 spans 12 amino acids. Germline V gene data show CDR1 as SGDLS and CDR2 as YYNGEE. Deletions cut 6 bases from V and 4 bases from J, with 10 bases between. The CDR3 loop reads CASKRTVYGYTF. The CDR3 coding sequence is TGTGCCAGCAAGAGGACAGTCTATGGCTACACCTTC.

J is TRBJ2-7 and V is TRBV6-1; D possibly matches TRBD1 or TRBD2 (6 bases each). The V end was cut by 10 bases, the J end by 11 bases, with 12 bases between. The V gene's germline CDR1 is MNHNS and CDR2 SASEGT. The CDR3 consists of 9 residues. CDR3 region: CAIRRGEYF. CDR3 DNA sequence: TGTGCCATCCGGAGGGGGGAGTACTTC.

This clone was seen just once. The V and J genes are TRBV19 and TRBJ1-5; TRBD1 might be the D (5 bases). V shed 5 bases and J shed 2 bases, with 16 bases lying between them. The germline V gene encodes CDR1 LNHDA and CDR2 SQIVND (reference sequence). The CDR3 consists of 16 residues. The DNA for the CDR3 is TGTGCCAGTAGTTTCAGGGCCAATTGGGGCAATCAGCCCCAGCATTTT. Translation: CASSFRANWGNQPQHF.

The J gene is TRBJ2-2, the V gene TRBV29-1; 8 positions match TRBD1. CDR3 length equals 14 residues. V was pared by 6 bases and J by 6 bases, with 9 bases of the junction left unmatched. CDR1 and CDR2 (germline): SQVTM, ANQGSEA. The CDR3 DNA follows: TGCAGCGTAGGACAGGGCTCTGGGGCCGGGGAGCTGTTTTTT. It yields the protein CSVGQGSGAGELFF.

The CDR3 sequence: CASSLRGTNTGELFF. CDR3 DNA sequence: TGTGCCAGCAGTTTACGTGGAACGAACACCGGGGAGCTGTTTTTT. The gene calls are TRBV28 and TRBJ2-2; D gene unclear. Trimming pared 2 bases from V and 0 bases from J, leaving 7 bases between. The CDR3 is made up of 15 amino acids. Germline loops: CDR1 MDHEN, CDR2 SYDVKM. The whole variable domain, filled in from reference TRBV28 and TRBJ2-2, reads DVKVTQSSRYLVKRTGEKVFLECVQDMDHENMFWYRQDPGLGLRLIYFSYDVKMKEKGDIPEGYSVSREKKERFSLILESASTNQTSMYLCASSLRGTNTGELFFGEGSRLTVL.

This clone was observed once. The chain employs TRBV6-6 and TRBJ2-7; maybe TRBD1 (5 bases). CDR1 and CDR2 from the germline V gene are MNHNY and SVGAGI (reference sequence). The CDR3 covers 14 residues. Trimming left V 6 bases short and J 3 bases short, with 15 bases between. CDR3 residues: CASSSSDIYYEQYF. Here the CDR3 DNA reads TGTGCCAGCAGCTCATCGGACATATACTACGAGCAGTACTTC.